What follows are 24 T cell receptor beta chains derived from one specimen sequenced in a study of blood T cell repertoires in COVID-19. The data were produced by immunoSEQ multiplex PCR, yet TCRdb's version contains in-frame clones alone and is incomplete. The sample consists of around 290,000 clones, 80% to 95% of them appearing once. The sample taken for sequencing was peripheral blood. These receptors originate from a woman aged 25 to 39 with COVID-19, enrolled during active disease.

This clone has just one count. The J gene is TRBJ1-4, the V gene TRBV5-1; D gene ambiguous. CDR3 length: 13 amino acids. Germline V gene data show CDR1 as SGHRS and CDR2 as YFSETQ. Trimming stripped 4 bases from V and 8 bases from J, with 12 bases between. The CDR3 spells CASSLQNTEKLFF. CDR3 sequence (DNA): TGCGCCAGCAGCCTCCAAAACACCGAAAAACTGTTTTTT.

In this sample, this clone turned up once. V usage is TRBV6-5 and J usage is TRBJ2-1; 10 bases agree with TRBD1. V was clipped by 11 bases and J by 9 bases; unmatched bases: 16. This CDR3 is 15 amino acids long. Germline V gives CDR1 MNHEY, CDR2 SVGAGI. CDR3: CAGGSRRQGAREQFF. CDR3 DNA sequence: TGTGCCGGAGGTTCCAGGAGACAGGGGGCGCGTGAGCAGTTCTTC.

The V and J genes are TRBV28 and TRBJ2-7; TRBD1 matches 8 bases. V lost 2 bases to trimming and J lost 4 bases; unmatched junction nucleotides: 7. CDR3 length: 15 residues. Germline CDR1 and CDR2: MDHEN and SYDVKM. The DNA of the CDR3 is TGTGCCAGCAGTTTAAGGACAGGGATGGGGTACGAGCAGTACTTC. Translating gives CASSLRTGMGYEQYF.

The chain joins TRBV11-1 to TRBJ1-5; D perhaps matches TRBD1 (5 bases). CDR3 length: 15 amino acids. Germline V gene lookup returns CDR1 SGHAT and CDR2 FQDESV (reference sequence). Trimming removed 4 bases at V and 3 bases at J, with 13 bases between. The CDR3 nucleotides are TGTGCCAGCAGCTCCGACGGGGGGGACAATCAGCCCCAGCATTTT. Translating it yields CASSSDGGDNQPQHF.

The chain has TRBV18 and TRBJ1-3; 9 bases agree with TRBD1. CDR1 is KGHSH and CDR2 is LQKENI in the germline V gene. Unmatched junction bases numbered 9, after V lost 6 bases and J lost 0 bases. This CDR3 spans 17 amino acids. CDR3 coding DNA: TGTGCCAGCTCTCGCGGACAGGGGACCACCTCTGGAAACACCATATATTTT. As protein: CASSRGQGTTSGNTIYF.

CDR3 in DNA: TGTGCCAGTAGTATGAATACAGGGGGCTGGAGGGAGCTGTTTTTT. It yields the protein CASSMNTGGWRELFF. The chain links TRBV19 to TRBJ2-2, with 9 bases that match TRBD1. Germline V gene lookup returns CDR1 LNHDA and CDR2 SQIVND (reference sequence). Trimming at V came to 3 bases and at J to 9 bases, leaving 8 bases not matched to a gene. The CDR3 is 15 amino acids.

J is TRBJ2-2 and V is TRBV6-5, with a possible D match to TRBD2 (5 bases). The CDR3 consists of 15 residues. Germline CDR1 reads MNHEY; CDR2 reads SVGAGI. Trimming took 4 bases from V and 5 from J, leaving 14 bases between them. The CDR3 DNA reads as TGTGCCAGCAGTTTACGGGGAAGGGTAACCGGGGAGCTGTTTTTT. It translates to CASSLRGRVTGELFF.

The genes are TRBV21-1 and TRBJ2-5; the table assigns TRBD2, which was not confirmed against the DNA. TRBV21-1 is a pseudogene locus. The CDR3 is 14 residues long. The DNA for the CDR3 is TGTGCCAGCGGTCTAGCGGAGACAGGAGAGACCCAGTACTTC. It translates to CASGLAETGETQYF.

The rearrangement joins TRBV7-6 to TRBJ2-2; 8 nucleotides match TRBD2. V lost 2 bases and J lost 10; bases outside the gene matches: 9. The germline gives CDR1 SGHVS, CDR2 FNYEAQ. The CDR3 loop spans 15 amino acids. The DNA of the CDR3 is TGTGCCAGCAGCTTATCCAGCGGGAGCTTTAAGGAGCTGTTTTTT. Amino acid sequence: CASSLSSGSFKELFF. The entire variable domain, with the rest obtained from reference TRBV7-6 and TRBJ2-2, is as follows: GAGVSQSPRYKVTKRGQDVALRCDPISGHVSLYWYRQALGQGPEFLTYFNYEAQQDKSGLPNDRFSAERPEGSISTLTIQRTEQRDSAMYRCASSLSSGSFKELFFGEGSRLTVL.

The gene calls are TRBV19 and TRBJ2-1; D might be TRBD2 (6 bases). This CDR3 has 16 residues. Trimming took off 9 bases at V and 0 bases at J, with 18 bases between the two ends. Germline-derived CDR1 and CDR2 are LNHDA and SQIVND (reference sequence). CDR3 region: CASSRISGSSYNEQFF. The CDR3, as DNA: TGTGCCAGCTCGCGTATATCCGGGAGCTCCTACAATGAGCAGTTCTTC.

This rearrangement joins TRBV11-2 to TRBJ2-5; 8 nucleotides line up with TRBD2. In germline, CDR1 is SGHAT, CDR2 FQNNGV. The V segment lost 1 base and the J segment 4 bases; nucleotides outside the gene matches: 5. The CDR3 length is 15 residues. CDR3 sequence reads: CASSLASAGAETQYF. Written as DNA, the CDR3 is TGTGCCAGCAGCTTAGCGTCAGCGGGAGCAGAGACCCAGTACTTC. The full variable domain, in which reference TRBV11-2 and TRBJ2-5 provide the parts outside the CDR3, is EAGVAQSPRYKIIEKRQSVAFWCNPISGHATLYWYQQILGQGPKLLIQFQNNGVVDDSQLPKDRFSAERLKGVDSTLKIQPAKLEDSAVYLCASSLASAGAETQYFGPGTRLLVL.

V usage is TRBV6-5 and J usage is TRBJ2-5, with 10 bases that match TRBD2. The CDR3 sequence is 16 residues long. Germline lookup yields CDR1 MNHEY and CDR2 SVGAGI. V was pared by 3 bases and J by 6 bases, with 10 bases of the junction left unmatched. The CDR3 DNA sequence: TGTGCCAGCAGTTATTGGACTAGCGGCTCGGTAAAGACCCAGTACTTC. It specifies CASSYWTSGSVKTQYF.

The rearrangement joins TRBV27 to TRBJ2-1, with TRBD1 matching 8 bases. There are 15 residues in the CDR3. Germline V gene lookup returns CDR1 MNHEY and CDR2 SMNVEV (reference sequence). V trimming: 10 bases; J trimming: 3 bases; junction bases outside the gene matches: 11. CDR3: CATQLNRGNYNEQFF. The CDR3 DNA reads as TGTGCCACACAATTAAACAGGGGGAACTACAATGAGCAGTTCTTC.

The chain employs TRBV19 and TRBJ1-2, with D maybe TRBD1 (6 bases). Trimming shortened V by 3 bases and J by 2 bases, and 19 bases separated the two germline ends. Germline-derived CDR1 and CDR2 are LNHDA and SQIVND (reference sequence). The CDR3 covers 17 residues. In DNA form, the CDR3 reads TGTGCCAGTAGTATTGCAGGGGCCACTCGCCTCAACTATGGCTACACCTTC. This codes for CASSIAGATRLNYGYTF.

The chain joins TRBV11-2 to TRBJ2-1; 11 nucleotides align to TRBD2. The V segment lost 4 bases and the J segment 6 bases; nucleotides outside the gene matches: 5. This CDR3 has 15 residues. Germline V gene sequence: CDR1 SGHAT, CDR2 FQNNGV. In DNA, the CDR3 is TGTGCCAGCAGCTCGGGACTAGCGGTTACCAATGAGCAGTTCTTC. Encoded protein: CASSSGLAVTNEQFF.

The chain joins TRBV7-9 to TRBJ2-7; 10 bases are a match to TRBD1. The CDR3 sequence is 16 residues long. Germline V gene sequence: CDR1 SEHNR, CDR2 FQNEAQ (reference sequence). With 1 base clipped from V and 6 bases from J, the junction kept 9 bases outside the gene matches. As DNA, the CDR3 is TGTGCCAGCAGCTTAGTTCGGACAGGGGGAACTGGCGAGCAGTACTTC. It codes for CASSLVRTGGTGEQYF.

The J gene is TRBJ2-7, the V gene TRBV5-8; 7 bases match TRBD2. Trimming took 4 bases from V and 0 from J; bases not matched to a gene: 4. Germline V gives CDR1 SGHTS, CDR2 YDEGEE. The CDR3 loop spans 14 amino acids. The CDR3 region is CASSGTTSSYEQYF. The CDR3, as DNA: TGTGCCAGCAGCGGGACTACAAGCTCCTACGAGCAGTACTTC.

The V call is TRBV3-1 (or the pseudogene TRBV3-2), the J call TRBJ1-5; 8 bases are shared with TRBD1. The germline V gene encodes CDR1 LGHDT and CDR2 YNNKEL (reference sequence). The CDR3 runs 14 residues. V shed 1 base, J shed 9 bases, and the junction held 5 bases outside the gene matches. The CDR3 loop reads CASSQGQGSVPQHF. In DNA, the CDR3 is TGTGCCAGCAGCCAAGGACAGGGGAGTGTGCCCCAGCATTTT.

The V call is TRBV18, the J call TRBJ1-3, with D unclear. The V end lost 6 bases, the J end lost 0 bases, and 6 bases lay between the germline ends. The CDR3 consists of 13 residues. Germline V gene data show CDR1 as KGHSH and CDR2 as LQKENI. The DNA of the CDR3 is TGTGCCAGCTCCCCGAGCTCTGGAAACACCATATATTTT. Amino acids: CASSPSSGNTIYF.

The CDR3 reads CASSQQSSYNSPLHF. In DNA form, the CDR3 reads TGTGCCAGCAGTCAACAGAGCTCCTATAATTCACCCCTCCACTTT. The rearrangement links TRBV6-6 to TRBJ1-6; D not resolved. Trimming removed 5 bases at V and 0 bases at J, with 8 bases between. Germline V lookup: CDR1 MNHNY, CDR2 SVGAGI (reference sequence). CDR3 size: 15 residues.

The V call is TRBV19, the J call TRBJ1-2, with D uncertain. V shed 6 bases and J shed 8 bases, with 13 bases lying between them. This CDR3 region has 12 residues. Germline CDR1 and CDR2: LNHDA and SQIVND (reference sequence). The CDR3 sequence is CASSLGRAGYTF. CDR3 bases: TGTGCCAGTAGCCTTGGGAGGGCCGGCTACACCTTC.

The rearrangement joins TRBV7-2 to TRBJ2-1; D gene uncertain. Trimming shortened V by 8 bases and J by 9 bases, and 20 bases separated the two germline ends. CDR3 size: 14 residues. Germline assignment: CDR1 SGHTA and CDR2 FQGNSA. The CDR3 coding sequence is TGTGCCAGCTCCCATCTCGATGTGGTGAGTGAGCAGTTCTTC. This encodes CASSHLDVVSEQFF. The full variable domain, rest sourced from reference TRBV7-2 and TRBJ2-1, is GAGVSQSPSNKVTEKGKDVELRCDPISGHTALYWYRQSLGQGLEFLIYFQGNSAPDKSGLPSDRFSAERTGGSVSTLTIQRTQQEDSAVYLCASSHLDVVSEQFFGPGTRLTVL.

V usage is TRBV5-6 and J usage is TRBJ1-2; TRBD1 agrees at 10 bases. The junction had 14 bases not matched to a gene; V was cut back by 6 bases and J by 3 bases. This CDR3 has 17 amino acids. Germline values: CDR1 SGHDT, CDR2 YYEEEE. The CDR3 loop is CASNTLKVTGGDYGYTF. The CDR3 bases are TGTGCCAGCAACACGCTAAAGGTGACAGGGGGCGACTATGGCTACACCTTC. The whole variable domain, remainder taken from reference TRBV5-6 and TRBJ1-2, is DAGVTQSPTHLIKTRGQQVTLRCSPKSGHDTVSWYQQALGQGPQFIFQYYEEEERQRGNFPDRFSGHQFPNYSSELNVNALLLGDSALYLCASNTLKVTGGDYGYTFGSGTRLTVV.

The V and J genes are TRBV4-1 and TRBJ1-6; TRBD1 matches at 7 bases. V shed 3 bases and J 3 bases; nucleotides not matched to a gene: 2. Germline lookup yields CDR1 MGHRA and CDR2 YSYEKL. This CDR3 comprises 15 residues. CDR3 DNA: TGCGCCAGCAGCCAGGGACAGAACTATAATTCACCCCTCCACTTT. Protein product: CASSQGQNYNSPLHF.